These T cell receptor beta chains were read from a single sample in a study of immune evolution from preneoplasia to lung adenocarcinoma. The table came from immunoSEQ multiplex PCR; TCRdb's copy has only in-frame clones and leaves some out. The sample has 3,600 or so clones; 77% are singletons. The sequenced material came from FFPE adjacent normal lung tissue. All receptors derive from a person between 65 and 80 years old with lung adenocarcinoma. CDR3s include the opening cysteine and the closing phenylalanine or tryptophan. A D gene is named only where the DNA matches it firmly. Clone size, where shown, is once, few, many, or a class for clones that have expanded.

cdr3_aa: CASSLGGPNQPQHF
cdr3_nt: TGTGCCAGCAGCTTGGGGGGTCCGAATCAGCCCCAGCATTTT
clone_size: .
v_call: TRBV7-9
d_call: .
j_call: TRBJ1-5

cdr3_aa: CASSLRGLTATDTQYF
cdr3_nt: TGTGCCAGCAGTTTAAGGGGACTGACTGCAACAGATACGCAGTATTTT
clone_size: .
v_call: TRBV27
d_call: .
j_call: TRBJ2-3

cdr3_aa: CAWGTQETQYF
cdr3_nt: TGTGCCTGGGGGACTCAAGAGACCCAGTACTTC
clone_size: few
v_call: TRBV7-9
d_call: .
j_call: TRBJ2-5

cdr3_aa: CATSREGTSYEQYF
cdr3_nt: TGTGCCACCAGCAGAGAAGGAACCTCCTACGAGCAGTACTTC
clone_size: .
v_call: TRBV15
d_call: .
j_call: TRBJ2-7

cdr3_aa: CASSPSGVSGANVLTF
cdr3_nt: TGTGCCAGCAGTCCGTCAGGGGTCTCTGGGGCCAACGTCCTGACTTTC
clone_size: .
v_call: TRBV28
d_call: .
j_call: TRBJ2-6

cdr3_aa: CASSLGAQNYGYTF
cdr3_nt: TGTGCCAGCAGCCTAGGGGCCCAAAACTATGGCTACACCTTC
clone_size: .
v_call: TRBV7-2
d_call: .
j_call: TRBJ1-2

cdr3_aa: CASRGQPAREQYF
cdr3_nt: TGTGCCAGCAGGGGACAGCCAGCACGCGAGCAGTACTTC
clone_size: few
v_call: TRBV6-5
d_call: TRBD1
j_call: TRBJ2-7

cdr3_aa: CASSGQEYQPQHF
cdr3_nt: TGTGCCAGCAGTGGACAGGAATATCAGCCCCAGCATTTT
clone_size: .
v_call: TRBV2
d_call: .
j_call: TRBJ1-5

cdr3_aa: CSVETANYGYTF
cdr3_nt: TGCAGCGTTGAGACCGCTAACTATGGCTACACCTTC
clone_size: .
v_call: TRBV29-1
d_call: .
j_call: TRBJ1-2

cdr3_aa: CASSEGSSGGGQFF
cdr3_nt: TGCGCCAGCAGTGAAGGGAGCAGCGGGGGAGGTCAGTTCTTC
clone_size: .
v_call: TRBV10-1
d_call: TRBD2
j_call: TRBJ2-1

cdr3_aa: CASSLRAASYEQYF
cdr3_nt: TGTGCCAGCAGCTTACGGGCTGCCTCCTACGAGCAGTACTTC
clone_size: .
v_call: TRBV7-8
d_call: .
j_call: TRBJ2-7

cdr3_aa: CASSLSTSGSNAYEQYF
cdr3_nt: TGTGCCAGCAGCTTGTCAACTAGCGGGAGTAACGCCTACGAGCAGTACTTC
clone_size: .
v_call: TRBV5-4
d_call: TRBD2
j_call: TRBJ2-7

cdr3_aa: CASSQTGQPHDSYNEQFF
cdr3_nt: TGCGCCAGCAGCCAAACGGGACAACCACATGACTCCTACAATGAGCAGTTCTTC
clone_size: .
v_call: TRBV4-3
d_call: .
j_call: TRBJ2-1

cdr3_aa: CASSVQGNQPQHF
cdr3_nt: TGTGCCAGCAGTGTACAGGGGAATCAGCCCCAGCATTTT
clone_size: once
v_call: TRBV6-1
d_call: TRBD1
j_call: TRBJ1-5

cdr3_aa: CASSLGGTSLTGELFF
cdr3_nt: TGTGCCAGCAGCTTAGGTGGGACTAGCTTGACCGGGGAGCTGTTTTTT
clone_size: .
v_call: TRBV7-2
d_call: TRBD2
j_call: TRBJ2-2

cdr3_aa: CASRTGTDNSPLHF
cdr3_nt: TGTGCCAGTAGGACCGGGACAGATAATTCACCCCTCCACTTT
clone_size: .
v_call: TRBV19
d_call: TRBD1
j_call: TRBJ1-6

cdr3_aa: CASSQGPASGQPQHF
cdr3_nt: TGCGCCAGCAGCCAAGGCCCGGCCTCGGGTCAGCCCCAGCATTTT
clone_size: once
v_call: TRBV4-3
d_call: .
j_call: TRBJ1-5

cdr3_aa: CASSYSRPPGAKTQYF
cdr3_nt: TGTGCCAGCAGTTACTCTAGACCTCCAGGGGCGAAGACCCAGTACTTC
clone_size: .
v_call: TRBV6-6
d_call: .
j_call: TRBJ2-5

cdr3_aa: CASSLKGSSYNEQFF
cdr3_nt: TGTGCCAGCAGCTTGAAGGGTAGCTCCTACAATGAGCAGTTCTTC
clone_size: .
v_call: TRBV5-4
d_call: .
j_call: TRBJ2-1

cdr3_aa: CASRPEAGRGQYF
cdr3_nt: TGCGCCAGCAGGCCCGAGGCGGGCCGGGGCCAGTACTTC
clone_size: .
v_call: TRBV5-1
d_call: .
j_call: TRBJ2-5

cdr3_aa: CASSWGTNTEAFF
cdr3_nt: TGCGCCAGCAGCTGGGGGACAAACACTGAAGCTTTCTTT
clone_size: .
v_call: TRBV5-1
d_call: .
j_call: TRBJ1-1

cdr3_aa: CASSLTGGLGEQYF
cdr3_nt: TGTGCCAGCAGCTTAACGGGGGGGCTGGGCGAGCAGTACTTC
clone_size: .
v_call: TRBV7-2
d_call: TRBD2
j_call: TRBJ2-7

cdr3_aa: CASSLLGQFGSIAEAFF
cdr3_nt: TGTGCCAGCAGCTTACTCGGACAGTTTGGGTCGATTGCTGAAGCTTTCTTT
clone_size: .
v_call: TRBV28
d_call: .
j_call: TRBJ1-1

cdr3_aa: CASSLHLEGRYGYTF
cdr3_nt: TGTGCCAGCAGCTTGCACTTAGAAGGGAGGTATGGCTACACCTTC
clone_size: hyperexpanded
v_call: TRBV5-5
d_call: .
j_call: TRBJ1-2

cdr3_aa: CASSLYGTGMYNEQFF
cdr3_nt: TGTGCCAGCAGCTTATACGGTACGGGAATGTACAATGAGCAGTTCTTC
clone_size: .
v_call: TRBV7-2
d_call: .
j_call: TRBJ2-1

cdr3_aa: CASSLGGRNTGELFF
cdr3_nt: TGTGCCAGCAGCTTGGGAGGCAGGAACACCGGGGAGCTGTTTTTT
clone_size: few
v_call: TRBV5-4
d_call: .
j_call: TRBJ2-2

cdr3_aa: CASSLVQNPKTEAFF
cdr3_nt: TGTGCCAGCAGCTTAGTCCAAAATCCCAAAACCGAAGCTTTCTTT
clone_size: once
v_call: TRBV7-8
d_call: .
j_call: TRBJ1-1

cdr3_aa: CASSVEPTGPRSNEQFF
cdr3_nt: TGTGCCAGCAGCGTCGAACCGACCGGGCCTCGGTCTAATGAGCAGTTCTTC
clone_size: .
v_call: TRBV9
d_call: .
j_call: TRBJ2-1

cdr3_aa: CAAGPSLFYEQYF
cdr3_nt: TGTGCCGCCGGCCCTAGTCTTTTCTACGAGCAGTACTTC
clone_size: few
v_call: TRBV30
d_call: .
j_call: TRBJ2-7

cdr3_aa: CASSFTGFGANVLTF
cdr3_nt: TGTGCCAGCAGCTTTACAGGGTTTGGGGCCAACGTCCTGACTTTC
clone_size: once
v_call: TRBV7-9
d_call: .
j_call: TRBJ2-6

cdr3_aa: CASSESDDGYTIYF
cdr3_nt: TGTGCCAGCAGTGAGTCAGACGATGGCTACACCATATATTTT
clone_size: .
v_call: TRBV2
d_call: .
j_call: TRBJ1-3

cdr3_aa: CASSQEPFLAGGSGELFF
cdr3_nt: TGTGCCAGCAGCCAAGAACCGTTCCTAGCGGGAGGCTCCGGGGAGCTGTTTTTT
clone_size: .
v_call: TRBV4-2
d_call: TRBD2
j_call: TRBJ2-2

cdr3_aa: CASSKVGGLGDTF
cdr3_nt: TGTGCCAGCAGCAAAGTGGGGGGCCTAGGGGACACCTTC
clone_size: .
v_call: TRBV21-1
d_call: .
j_call: TRBJ1-2

cdr3_aa: CASSPGLRTYEQFF
cdr3_nt: TGTGCCAGTTCACCGGGACTCAGGACCTATGAGCAGTTCTTC
clone_size: .
v_call: TRBV18
d_call: .
j_call: TRBJ2-1

cdr3_aa: CASSPSDRGYEQYF
cdr3_nt: TGTGCCAGCAGTCCCTCGGACAGGGGATACGAGCAGTACTTC
clone_size: .
v_call: TRBV28
d_call: TRBD1
j_call: TRBJ2-7

cdr3_aa: CASRTDTDTQYF
cdr3_nt: TGCGCCAGCAGGACAGACACAGATACGCAGTATTTT
clone_size: .
v_call: TRBV23-1
d_call: .
j_call: TRBJ2-3

cdr3_aa: CASSGRTVGGYEQYF
cdr3_nt: TGTGCCAGCAGTGGGCGGACGGTGGGGGGCTACGAGCAGTACTTC
clone_size: few
v_call: TRBV2
d_call: .
j_call: TRBJ2-7

cdr3_aa: CASRYQGEAYEQYF
cdr3_nt: TGTGCCAGCAGGTATCAGGGGGAAGCCTACGAGCAGTACTTC
clone_size: few
v_call: TRBV6-1
d_call: TRBD1
j_call: TRBJ2-7

cdr3_aa: CASRTGTSDQETQYF
cdr3_nt: TGTGCCAGCAGAACCGGGACTAGCGACCAAGAGACCCAGTACTTC
clone_size: .
v_call: TRBV25-1
d_call: TRBD2
j_call: TRBJ2-5

cdr3_aa: CASSNSGSMNTEAFF
cdr3_nt: TGTGCCAGTAGTAATTCAGGGAGCATGAACACTGAAGCTTTCTTT
clone_size: few
v_call: TRBV19
d_call: .
j_call: TRBJ1-1

cdr3_aa: CASSLNGKQETQYF
cdr3_nt: TGTGCTAGCAGCTTAAACGGAAAGCAAGAGACCCAGTACTTC
clone_size: .
v_call: TRBV7-7
d_call: .
j_call: TRBJ2-5

cdr3_aa: CASSAATEAFF
cdr3_nt: TGTGCCAGCAGCGCCGCCACTGAAGCTTTCTTT
clone_size: .
v_call: TRBV11-2
d_call: .
j_call: TRBJ1-1

cdr3_aa: CASSGEQGVGKGAGNYEQYF
cdr3_nt: TGTGCCAGCAGCGGGGAACAGGGGGTGGGCAAGGGAGCGGGAAACTACGAGCAGTACTTC
clone_size: .
v_call: TRBV5-4
d_call: .
j_call: TRBJ2-7

cdr3_aa: CASSLVGTSSDTQYF
cdr3_nt: TGTGCCAGCAGCTTAGTTGGGACTAGCTCAGATACGCAGTATTTT
clone_size: .
v_call: TRBV11-2
d_call: TRBD2
j_call: TRBJ2-3

cdr3_aa: CASSYGETQYF
cdr3_nt: TGTGCCAGCAGTTACGGAGAGACCCAGTACTTC
clone_size: .
v_call: TRBV6-1
d_call: .
j_call: TRBJ2-5

cdr3_aa: CASSFPGDSYEQYF
cdr3_nt: TGCGCCAGCAGCTTCCCGGGGGACTCCTACGAGCAGTACTTC
clone_size: .
v_call: TRBV5-1
d_call: .
j_call: TRBJ2-7

cdr3_aa: CASSPSEFQPQHF
cdr3_nt: TGTGCCAGCAGCCCCTCTGAGTTCCAGCCCCAGCATTTT
clone_size: .
v_call: TRBV6-5
d_call: .
j_call: TRBJ1-5

cdr3_aa: CASSLDNRGNSPLHF
cdr3_nt: TGTGCCAGCAGCTTAGACAACAGGGGTAATTCACCCCTCCACTTT
clone_size: few
v_call: TRBV7-3
d_call: TRBD1
j_call: TRBJ1-6